This TCR beta chain was identified in a study of blood T cell repertoires in COVID-19. Study-wide context: Samples representing acute and convalescent COVID-19 were sourced from the United States, Italy and Spain. The cDNA or gDNA used as material had been derived from T cells, B-cell-depleted T cells, or PBMCs.

As handled by the study authors: Reference gene primers were amplified, and this amplification served to estimate nucleated cell counts. Sequencing was performed with immunoSEQ multiplex PCR; in TCRdb, only in-frame clones are kept and a portion is missing. Clone size and the V and J calls come from that table; the DNA yielded D and trimming. The sample holds around 100,000 clones; 85% are singletons and the top ten take about an eighth. The V gene's germline CDR1 is MNHEY and CDR2 SVGAGI. The V gene end was trimmed by 7 bases and the J gene end by 10 bases; junction bases not matched to a gene: 10. The CDR3 has 14 residues.

Sequencing input: peripheral blood. This clonotype was obtained from a human donor in a cohort sampled during active COVID-19. V is TRBV6-5 and J is TRBJ1-6; the match to TRBD1 covers 7 bases. In DNA form, the CDR3 reads TGTGCCAGCACCCAGGGGGGCCAAGGATCACCCCTCCACTTT. As protein: CASTQGGQGSPLHF.